The rows below give T cell receptor beta chains drawn from one sample of a study of control samples from healthy donors and cancer patients. Profiling relied on immunoSEQ multiplex PCR, and the TCRdb table lists in-frame clones only, not all of them. The top ten hold about 1.6% of the sample, which has 170,000 or so clones, over 80% seen once. The source material was blood. The receptors derive from a young man in good health. The conserved cysteine and the conserved F or W are not part of the CDR3 here.

v_gene	j_gene	CDR3aa
TRBV5-5	TRBJ1-6	ASSSTGGSYNSPLH
TRBV2	TRBJ2-7	ASSDVGGNEQY
TRBV6-6	TRBJ1-1	ASSRTTGLPLNTEAF
TRBV30	TRBJ1-6	AWNRQFSSYNSPLH
TRBV9	TRBJ2-1	ASSSGRGNNEQF
TRBV10-2	TRBJ1-2	AREGARRDYGYT
TRBV25-1	TRBJ1-1	ASSEYGQGAYTEAF
TRBV11-2	TRBJ2-2	ASSQESGGLNTGELF
TRBV2	TRBJ2-7	ATGDSGGFLEQY
TRBV18	TRBJ2-7	ASSPPEGGIYEQY
TRBV12-5	TRBJ2-6	ASGLFPGGVSSGANVLT
TRBV5-4	TRBJ2-3	ASSPGQSTDTQY
TRBV12-3/TRBV12-4	TRBJ1-1	ASSLRQELEAF
TRBV10-3	TRBJ1-1	AISRQGIKGNTEAF
TRBV6-2/TRBV6-3	TRBJ2-3	ASSPPPPGGPDTQY
TRBV5-1	TRBJ2-1	ASEGHGHNEQF
TRBV6-1	TRBJ1-2	ASSDPARGYGYT
TRBV28	TRBJ1-4	ASSPMGQLEEKLF
TRBV20-1	TRBJ1-4	SAPYRGKLF
TRBV6-5	TRBJ1-1	ASRTGHLNTEAF
TRBV5-1	TRBJ2-2	ASSLGLAGSVRELF
TRBV24-1	TRBJ2-2	ATSDFGGITGELF
TRBV6-1	TRBJ1-6	ASSEADSRTINNSPLH
TRBV5-1	TRBJ2-3	ASSLGLAGASTDTQY
TRBV13	TRBJ2-7	ASSLSGRSEQY
TRBV29-1	TRBJ2-7	SVGRGYYYEQY
TRBV20-1	TRBJ2-7	SASDRYEQY
TRBV27	TRBJ1-5	ASSLYGTGSKGHQPQH
TRBV25-1	TRBJ1-2	ASSAQTGAGYGYT
TRBV19	TRBJ2-1	ASSLRGGSSYNEQF
TRBV25-1	TRBJ1-4	ASSTTGTGDEKLF
TRBV24-1	TRBJ1-5	ATSDPTGGEGPQH
TRBV6-5	TRBJ1-6	ASSYSVNSPLH
TRBV28	TRBJ1-5	ASSLTGDQPQH
TRBV2	TRBJ2-1	ASSVEIDEQF
TRBV9	TRBJ1-1	ASSVGAPNTEAF
TRBV6-5	TRBJ2-7	ASSYKGSYEQY
TRBV5-1	TRBJ2-7	ASSSPDRVDEQY
TRBV9	TRBJ1-1	ASSPRTGVNTEAF
TRBV5-6	TRBJ2-7	ASSPSDTYEQY
TRBV21-1	TRBJ2-3	ASSPRQGWTDTQY